Each of the 26 T cell receptor beta chains below was sequenced from the same sample in a study of cytomegalovirus exposure and HLA in healthy donors (dated 2017 in TCRdb). Preparation of the library involved the immunoSEQ multiplex PCR assay. For the multiplex PCR, a mixture combining 60 forward primers for TCR Vbeta segments and 13 reverse primers for TCR Jbeta segments was used. TCRdb's version of the immuneACCESS table is confined to in-frame rearrangements and falls short of the full clone set. An unresolved V gene accounts for under half of the shortfall where checked; the remainder is of unknown origin. The sample profile shows 150,000 to 200,000 clones; 77% of them were found once. Together, the top ten hold 1.4% of the sample. The sample consisted of PBMCs. These receptors all stem from a man between 18 and 35 years old in good health and CMV-seronegative.

This clone was observed once. V is TRBV29-1 and J is TRBJ2-1, with 7 positions matching TRBD1. Germline V CDR1 and CDR2: SQVTM, ANQGSEA. V lost 3 bases, J lost 3 bases, and 14 bases stayed unmatched. CDR3 length equals 17 residues. The CDR3 DNA reads TGCAGCGTTGAGGAACCTCCAGGGACAGACCTCTACAATGAGCAGTTCTTC. It yields the protein CSVEEPPGTDLYNEQFF.

This clone has a single count. This chain uses TRBV7-2 with TRBJ1-1; the D gene is possibly TRBD1 (6 bases). Trimming took off 5 bases at V and 5 bases at J, with 18 bases between the two ends. This CDR3 region has 15 residues. Germline V gene data show CDR1 as SGHTA and CDR2 as FQGNSA. CDR3: CASSPRRGGRTEAFF. DNA of the CDR3: TGTGCCAGCAGCCCCCGTCGGGGGGGGCGGACTGAAGCTTTCTTT.

This clone was counted once. The rearrangement joins TRBV7-9 to TRBJ1-6; 11 bases align to TRBD1. With 7 bases clipped from V and 7 bases from J, the junction kept 12 bases outside the gene matches. The germline V gene has CDR1 SEHNR and CDR2 FQNEAQ (reference sequence). The CDR3 loop spans 17 amino acids. The CDR3 loop is CASIHMGTGGWNSPLHF. The CDR3 coding sequence is TGTGCCAGCATCCACATGGGGACAGGGGGTTGGAATTCACCCCTCCACTTT.

This chain links TRBV29-1 with TRBJ2-2, with D perhaps matching TRBD1 (5 bases). This CDR3 spans 13 amino acids. Looked up from germline, CDR1 is SQVTM and CDR2 is ANQGSEA. The V gene lost 1 base and the J gene lost 6 bases, with 9 bases spanning the gap. CDR3: CSVEVREPGELFF. The CDR3 nucleotides read TGCAGCGTTGAAGTCAGGGAACCCGGGGAGCTGTTTTTT.

This chain links TRBV5-4 with TRBJ1-1, with TRBD1 identical over 8 bases. J gave up 0 bases and V 6 bases, and 7 bases lay outside the gene matches. The CDR3 extends over 15 amino acids. Looked up from germline, CDR1 is SGHNT and CDR2 is YYREEE (reference sequence). CDR3 sequence: CASTGQGPLNTEAFF. As DNA, the CDR3 is TGTGCCAGCACAGGACAGGGTCCCTTGAACACTGAAGCTTTCTTT.

The chain carries TRBV7-9 and TRBJ2-7; 7 bases map to TRBD1. The V segment lost 2 bases and the J segment 2 bases; nucleotides outside the gene matches: 3. Germline loops: CDR1 SEHNR, CDR2 FQNEAQ (reference sequence). The CDR3 runs 14 residues. CDR3 protein: CASSLRDSPYEQYF. In nucleotides, the CDR3 is TGTGCCAGCAGCTTACGGGACAGCCCCTACGAGCAGTACTTC.

This clone was detected only a few times. V and J are TRBV4-3 and TRBJ2-3; 7 positions agree with TRBD2. The germline CDR1 and CDR2 sequences are LGHNA and YSLEER. The CDR3 is made up of 16 amino acids. The trim removed 0 bases at V and 2 bases at J, leaving 5 bases unmatched. CDR3 sequence reads: CASSQDGAGTTDTQYF. CDR3 sequence (DNA): TGCGCCAGCAGCCAAGACGGAGCGGGAACCACAGATACGCAGTATTTT.

The table lists this clone with a count of one. The rearrangement joins TRBV9 to TRBJ2-5; TRBD2 agrees at 10 bases. Germline loops: CDR1 SGDLS, CDR2 YYNGEE. This CDR3 comprises 16 residues. J was trimmed by 4 bases and V by 4 bases; bases with no gene match: 10. This chain's CDR3 is CASSQGSGGAGETQYF. The CDR3 DNA sequence: TGTGCCAGCAGCCAGGGGAGCGGGGGGGCTGGAGAGACCCAGTACTTC.

This chain links TRBV28 with TRBJ2-6, with D possibly matching TRBD2 (6 bases). CDR3 length equals 15 residues. Germline V CDR1 and CDR2: MDHEN, SYDVKM. V dropped 2 bases and J dropped 4 bases, with 9 bases sitting between them. The DNA for the CDR3 is TGTGCCAGCAGTTTAGGGGGAGGAGGGGCCAACGTCCTGACTTTC. Its translation: CASSLGGGGANVLTF.

The chain uses TRBV5-6 and TRBJ2-2, with 8 bases that match TRBD1. With 0 bases clipped from V and 3 bases from J, the junction kept 4 bases outside the gene matches. Germline values: CDR1 SGHDT, CDR2 YYEEEE. This CDR3 spans 16 amino acids. CDR3 in DNA: TGTGCCAGCAGCTTGGTCAGGGGGCGCGACACCGGGGAGCTGTTTTTT. Translation: CASSLVRGRDTGELFF.

There are a few counts of this clone. J is TRBJ1-1 and V is TRBV5-4; D is undetermined. Germline lookup yields CDR1 SGHNT and CDR2 YYREEE (reference sequence). The V gene lost 2 bases and the J gene lost 1 base, with 6 bases spanning the gap. The CDR3 consists of 13 residues. The CDR3 is CASSLIKNTEAFF. The CDR3, as DNA: TGTGCCAGCAGCTTAATCAAGAACACTGAAGCTTTCTTT.

This chain links TRBV7-2 with TRBJ2-7; D might be TRBD2 (6 bases). Germline V gene data show CDR1 as SGHTA and CDR2 as FQGNSA. The CDR3 is 18 residues long. The V end lost 7 bases, the J end lost 0 bases, and 25 bases lay between the germline ends. CDR3 amino acids: CASIERKGGRKRSYEQYF. In DNA form, the CDR3 reads TGTGCCAGCATCGAGCGGAAAGGTGGGAGGAAGCGCTCCTACGAGCAGTACTTC. The full variable domain, its missing parts supplied by reference TRBV7-2 and TRBJ2-7, is GAGVSQSPSNKVTEKGKDVELRCDPISGHTALYWYRQSLGQGLEFLIYFQGNSAPDKSGLPSDRFSAERTGGSVSTLTIQRTQQEDSAVYLCASIERKGGRKRSYEQYFGPGTRLTVT.

This sequence joins TRBV5-4 and TRBJ2-2, with D maybe TRBD2 (5 bases). CDR3 length: 13 amino acids. Germline CDR1 reads SGHNT; CDR2 reads YYREEE (reference sequence). Trimming cost V 0 bases and J 7 bases, with 7 bases left between them. CDR3 DNA sequence: TGTGCCAGCAGCTTGGCCGAGGGCGGGGAGCTGTTTTTT. It encodes CASSLAEGGELFF. Full variable domain (outside the CDR3, taken from reference TRBV5-4 and TRBJ2-2): ETGVTQSPTHLIKTRGQQVTLRCSSQSGHNTVSWYQQALGQGPQFIFQYYREEENGRGNFPPRFSGLQFPNYSSELNVNALELDDSALYLCASSLAEGGELFFGEGSRLTVL.

This chain connects TRBV19 to TRBJ2-7; TRBD2 aligns across 16 bases. The junction had 4 bases not matched to a gene; V was cut back by 3 bases and J by 2 bases. The CDR3 is 17 amino acids. CDR1 and CDR2 (germline): LNHDA, SQIVND (reference sequence). CDR3 sequence: CASSMPGLAGGPYEQYF. The CDR3 bases are TGTGCCAGTAGTATGCCGGGACTAGCGGGAGGGCCCTACGAGCAGTACTTC.

The rearrangement uses TRBV29-1 and TRBJ2-2, with 8 nucleotides matching TRBD1. Germline lookup yields CDR1 SQVTM and CDR2 ANQGSEA. This CDR3 has 15 residues. V lost 3 bases, J lost 7 bases, and 10 bases stayed unmatched. The chain's CDR3 is CSVEWGQVGFGELFF. CDR3 sequence (DNA): TGCAGCGTTGAGTGGGGACAGGTTGGGTTCGGGGAGCTGTTTTTT.

This chain connects TRBV30 to TRBJ2-7; 7 nucleotides line up with TRBD2. The CDR3 covers 14 residues. The V gene's germline CDR1 is GTSNPN and CDR2 SVGIG (reference sequence). The junction had 6 bases not matched to a gene; V was cut back by 0 bases and J by 4 bases. CDR3 amino acids: CAWSVGGSRYEQYF. The CDR3 DNA sequence: TGTGCCTGGAGTGTTGGCGGGAGTCGATACGAGCAGTACTTC.

The chain is built from TRBV29-1 and TRBJ1-5; no firm D call. V lost 5 bases to trimming and J lost 1 base, with 6 bases between them. This CDR3 has 12 residues. The germline V gene has CDR1 SQVTM and CDR2 ANQGSEA. CDR3: CSVRESNQPQHF. CDR3 DNA sequence: TGCAGCGTTAGGGAGAGCAATCAGCCCCAGCATTTT. Drawing the rest from reference TRBV29-1 and TRBJ1-5, the complete variable domain is SAVISQKPSRDICQRGTSLTIQCQVDSQVTMMFWYRQQPGQSLTLIATANQGSEATYESGFVIDKFPISRPNLTFSTLTVSNMSPEDSSIYLCSVRESNQPQHFGDGTRLSIL.

V is TRBV7-2 and J is TRBJ2-2; 12 bases align to TRBD2. Germline assignment: CDR1 SGHTA and CDR2 FQGNSA. The CDR3 spans 16 residues. Trimming at V came to 2 bases and at J to 5 bases, leaving 3 bases not matched to a gene. The CDR3 protein is CASSLLGTSGTGELFF. The CDR3 DNA follows: TGTGCCAGCAGCTTATTAGGGACTAGCGGGACCGGGGAGCTGTTTTTT.

Remarks on this clone: At one end the junction does not follow the germline gene, possibly because of a read error. The chain has TRBV9 and TRBJ2-7; D is possibly TRBD2 (6 bases). This CDR3 has 14 residues. From germline, CDR1 is SGDLS and CDR2 YYNGEE. This chain's CDR3 is CASSVGSGSYEQYF. In DNA form, the CDR3 reads TGTGCCAGCAGTGTAGGTAGCGGATCCTACGAGCAGTACTTC.

The chain uses TRBV6-5 and TRBJ2-2; tentative D call: TRBD2 (6 bases). V shed 6 bases and J shed 6 bases, with 11 bases lying between them. Germline CDR1 MNHEY, CDR2 SVGAGI. The CDR3 runs 13 residues. The CDR3 loop reads CASSFRDSGELFF. The CDR3, as DNA: TGTGCCAGCAGCTTCCGGGACTCCGGGGAGCTGTTTTTT.

This chain joins TRBV4-3 and TRBJ1-2, with D tentatively TRBD1 (6 bases). The V gene lost 0 bases and the J gene lost 7 bases, with 18 bases spanning the gap. The germline V gene encodes CDR1 LGHNA and CDR2 YSLEER. The CDR3 sequence is 16 residues long. CDR3 sequence: CASSQEKAGAGGGYTF. The DNA of the CDR3 is TGCGCCAGCAGCCAAGAGAAAGCAGGGGCTGGGGGTGGCTACACCTTC.

The rearrangement joins TRBV11-2 to TRBJ2-5; 10 bases line up with TRBD2. Germline CDR1 and CDR2: SGHAT and FQNNGV. Germline trimming cut 5 bases from V and 5 bases from J; bases unmatched to any gene: 11. The length of the CDR3 is 16 residues. CDR3 bases: TGTGCCAGCAGCAAGCCCACTAGCGGGGTAATGGAGACCCAGTACTTC. As protein: CASSKPTSGVMETQYF. The full variable domain, rest sourced from reference TRBV11-2 and TRBJ2-5, is EAGVAQSPRYKIIEKRQSVAFWCNPISGHATLYWYQQILGQGPKLLIQFQNNGVVDDSQLPKDRFSAERLKGVDSTLKIQPAKLEDSAVYLCASSKPTSGVMETQYFGPGTRLLVL.

J is TRBJ2-5 and V is TRBV27; 10 positions agree with TRBD1. J was trimmed by 3 bases and V by 8 bases; bases with no gene match: 9. The germline CDR1 and CDR2 sequences are MNHEY and SMNVEV (reference sequence). The CDR3 has 15 residues. CDR3 loop: CASGFSGTGEETQYF. CDR3 nucleotide sequence: TGTGCCAGCGGGTTTTCCGGGACAGGGGAAGAGACCCAGTACTTC.

The chain carries TRBV6-5 and TRBJ1-1; 9 positions agree with TRBD1. The CDR3 is 13 amino acids. Per the germline V gene, CDR1 is MNHEY and CDR2 is SVGAGI. Trimming at V came to 7 bases and at J to 8 bases, leaving 8 bases not matched to a gene. The CDR3 loop is CASKNRGHWEAFF. CDR3 in DNA: TGTGCCAGCAAGAACAGGGGGCATTGGGAAGCTTTCTTT.

The gene calls are TRBV4-1 and TRBJ1-2, with D hard to call. Germline V gene data show CDR1 as MGHRA and CDR2 as YSYEKL. V lost 1 base and J lost 6, with 15 bases in between. The CDR3 consists of 15 residues. The CDR3 DNA reads as TGCGCCAGCAGCCAAGCAAATACATTCCGAAATGGCTACACCTTC. Translation: CASSQANTFRNGYTF.

The CDR3 bases are TGTGCCAGCAGGGCAGGGGGTACTAATGAAAAACTGTTTTTT. This gives the protein CASRAGGTNEKLFF. V usage is TRBV6-6 and J usage is TRBJ1-4; TRBD1 aligns across 7 bases. The CDR3 spans 14 residues. V gave up 6 bases and J gave up 2 bases; unmatched junction bases: 3. Germline-derived CDR1 and CDR2 are MNHNY and SVGAGI (reference sequence).